Included here is one T cell receptor (beta chain) sequence, with context. This CDR3 has 14 amino acids. The V segment lost 6 bases and the J segment 2 bases; nucleotides outside the gene matches: 6. CDR1 and CDR2 from the germline V gene are SQVTM and ANQGSEA. Sequencing used immunoSEQ multiplex PCR; TCRdb keeps in-frame clones, though not all of them. The table includes roughly 92,000 clones, around 87% detected once. These data belong to a study of control samples from healthy donors and cancer patients. The specimen was blood. The chain employs TRBV29-1 and TRBJ2-1; 8 bases match TRBD1. The sequence was obtained from a woman aged 45-65 years in good health. The CDR3 region has the DNA TGCAGCGTACACCAACAGGGGGCCTACAATGAGCAGTTCTTC. Amino acids: CSVHQQGAYNEQFF.